These 10 T cell receptor beta chains were sequenced from one sample in a study of blood T cell repertoires in COVID-19. The table came from immunoSEQ multiplex PCR; TCRdb's copy has only in-frame clones and leaves some out. The sample consists of roughly 99,000 clones, about 90% of them appearing once. Input material: peripheral blood. The origin of the receptors is a man in his fifties or sixties with COVID-19, enrolled during active disease.

This clone showed up just a few times. The chain carries TRBV29-1 and TRBJ1-1, with 7 nucleotides matching TRBD1. The CDR3 is 13 residues long. V shed 6 bases, J shed 5 bases, and the junction held 9 bases outside the gene matches. In germline, CDR1 is SQVTM, CDR2 ANQGSEA. The CDR3 protein is CSVADREGTEAFF. As DNA, the CDR3 is TGCAGCGTCGCCGACAGGGAAGGAACTGAAGCTTTCTTT.

The chain uses TRBV10-1 and TRBJ1-2; unclear D gene. The germline V and J ends were trimmed by 3 bases and 2 bases, with 7 bases remaining between them. The germline CDR1 and CDR2 sequences are WNHNN and SYGVQD (reference sequence). There are 13 residues in the CDR3. The CDR3 reads CASSDTRNYGYTF. CDR3 sequence (DNA): TGCGCCAGCAGTGATACTAGAAACTATGGCTACACCTTC.

The chain employs TRBV2 and TRBJ2-7, with 9 positions matching TRBD1. Losses at the gene ends were 7 bases for V and 6 bases for J; bases not matched to a gene: 13. This CDR3 has 15 residues. The germline V gene encodes CDR1 SNHLY and CDR2 FYNNEI. The CDR3 loop reads CASIPHRDRVSEQYF. CDR3 in DNA: TGTGCCAGCATCCCCCACCGGGACAGGGTGTCCGAGCAGTACTTC.

The chain couples TRBV9 to TRBJ2-5; D may be TRBD1 (6 bases). The CDR3 is 14 amino acids. The V and J ends lost 0 bases and 2 bases respectively, with 8 bases between them. Germline CDR1 is SGDLS and CDR2 is YYNGEE. CDR3 DNA sequence: TGTGCCAGCAGCGTAGGGACAGATCAAGAGACCCAGTACTTC. Encoded protein: CASSVGTDQETQYF.

The chain recombines TRBV13 with TRBJ2-3, with a weak D call TRBD2 (6 bases). This CDR3 has 17 amino acids. Germline CDR1 reads PRHDT; CDR2 reads FYEKMQ (reference sequence). The CDR3 loop is CVQPGEGGGASTDTQYF. The CDR3, as DNA: TGTGTGCAGCCTGGAGAAGGAGGCGGGGCAAGCACAGATACGCAGTATTTT. The variable domain in full, completed from reference TRBV13 and TRBJ2-3, reads AAGVIQSPRHLIKEKRETATLKCYPIPRHDTVYWYQQGPGQDPQFLISFYEKMQSDKGSIPDRFSAQQFSDYHSELNMSSLELGDSALYFCVQPGEGGGASTDTQYFGPGTRLTVL.

The CDR3 loop is CASSLEGPVGSGELFF. The CDR3 DNA sequence: TGCGCCAGCAGCTTGGAGGGGCCAGTCGGCAGCGGGGAGCTGTTTTTT. V gene TRBV5-1 combines with J gene TRBJ2-2; possible D gene TRBD1, 5 bases. The CDR3 loop spans 16 amino acids. The germline gives CDR1 SGHRS, CDR2 YFSETQ. V was clipped by 0 bases and J by 7 bases, with 16 bases between them.

The genes are TRBV19 and TRBJ1-1; 7 bases line up with TRBD1. The CDR3 loop spans 14 amino acids. Germline-derived CDR1 and CDR2 are LNHDA and SQIVND (reference sequence). V was pared by 1 base and J by 7 bases, with 6 bases of the junction left unmatched. The CDR3 nucleotides are TGTGCCAGTAGTATAGCGGGACAGAATAATGAAGCTTTCTTT. Encoded protein: CASSIAGQNNEAFF.

Turning to this clone: At one of its ends the junction is not consistent with the germline gene, which may arise from a read error. The chain couples TRBV19 to TRBJ1-5; 8 bases are a match to TRBD1. The CDR3 sequence is 17 residues long. From germline, CDR1 is LNHDA and CDR2 SQIVND (reference sequence). CDR3 in DNA: TGTGCCAGTAGTATACAGAGTCAGGGGGCCGGCAACCAGCCCCAGCATTTT. This encodes CASSIQSQGAGNQPQHF.

The genes are TRBV5-1 and TRBJ2-3; 8 bases agree with TRBD2. Germline CDR1 and CDR2: SGHRS and YFSETQ. The CDR3 contains 16 residues. The V gene end was trimmed by 4 bases and the J gene end by 0 bases; junction bases not matched to a gene: 7. CDR3 coding DNA: TGCGCCAGCAGCCCGGGGGGGACTCTTAGCACAGATACGCAGTATTTT. It encodes CASSPGGTLSTDTQYF.

This clone was observed a handful of times. V gene TRBV4-1 combines with J gene TRBJ1-1, with D tentatively TRBD1 (6 bases). CDR3 length equals 17 residues. V was shortened by 1 base and J by 0 bases, with 15 bases between the two germline ends. Germline-derived CDR1 and CDR2 are MGHRA and YSYEKL. This chain's CDR3 is CASSQGDTTDMNTEAFF. CDR3 nucleotide sequence: TGCGCCAGCAGCCAAGGGGACACAACTGACATGAACACTGAAGCTTTCTTT.